This TCR beta chain was retrieved from a study of T cell responses to AZD1222 COVID-19 vaccine. The method was immunoSEQ multiplex PCR; TCRdb's version includes in-frame clones alone and lacks a portion of them. Of some 72,000 clones in the sample, 90% to 95% were seen once. CDR1 is SGHAT, CDR2 FQDESV, per germline (reference sequence). The CDR3 runs to 16 residues. V was cut by 5 bases and J by 7 bases, with 20 bases left in between. Note on this clone: Its target is unknown.

Overall study findings and caveats: A reported finding is that nearly half of spike-specific TCRs target unmutated variant regions. Donors in the cohort were predominantly white British and more often female, and clonal diversity was possibly underestimated. An increase in Spike-specific TCR breadth and depth was observed after two AZD1222 doses. Vaccine-associated CD4 TCRs ranged over spike, dominating at 160-218 and 743-854.

The gene calls are TRBV11-1 and TRBJ1-4, with D hard to call. The sample was peripheral blood, taken on day 0 of MenACWY control vaccination. The sequence was collected from an adult in good health. The CDR3: CASSQPGGLRAEKLFF. CDR3 DNA sequence: TGTGCCAGCAGCCAACCCGGTGGCCTACGGGCTGAAAAACTGTTTTTT.